Each of the 20 T cell receptor beta chains below was sequenced from the same sample in a study of cytomegalovirus exposure and HLA in healthy donors. The PCR was carried out with 60 Vbeta primers and 13 Jbeta primers. Assay used: immunoSEQ multiplex PCR; TCRdb lists only in-frame clones, some missing. This table has some 120,000 clones, around 80% appearing once. Sequences were obtained from PBMCs. The receptors were gathered from a man aged 30-40 years in good health and CMV-seronegative.

This rearrangement joins TRBV5-6 to TRBJ2-5, with D perhaps matching TRBD1 (5 bases). The J call may be faulty, since TRBJ2-7 better matches the DNA end. The CDR3 covers 13 residues. In germline, CDR1 is SGHDT, CDR2 YYEEEE. The chain's CDR3 is CASSLGPGSEQYF. The CDR3 DNA reads TGTGCCAGCAGCCTAGGACCAGGGTCCGAGCAGTACTTC.

CDR3 nucleotides: TGTGCCAGCAGCTTCCCGGGTGGAAACACCATATATTTT. Its translation is CASSFPGGNTIYF. The V and J genes are TRBV6-5 and TRBJ1-3; D gene unclear. V dropped 6 bases and J dropped 3 bases, with 9 bases sitting between them. The CDR3 runs to 13 residues. Germline loops: CDR1 MNHEY, CDR2 SVGAGI.

In the case of this clone: In the same sample, other DNA sequences code for this CDR3. The chain joins TRBV5-4 to TRBJ2-2; 11 bases map to TRBD2. Trimming removed 0 bases from V and 7 bases from J; junction bases left unmatched: 8. Germline V CDR1 and CDR2: SGHNT, YYREEE (reference sequence). CDR3 length: 17 residues. DNA of the CDR3: TGTGCCAGCAGCTTGGAGGGACTAGCGGCGACTGGCGGGGAGCTGTTTTTT. Encoded protein: CASSLEGLAATGGELFF.

This rearrangement joins TRBV5-1 to TRBJ2-5; 9 bases agree with TRBD1. V lost 2 bases, J lost 0 bases, and 11 bases stayed unmatched. The CDR3 has 18 amino acids. The germline gives CDR1 SGHRS, CDR2 YFSETQ. CDR3 sequence (DNA): TGCGCCAGCAGCTTCCGGGACAGGGTGATTTCGTACCAAGAGACCCAGTACTTC. It specifies CASSFRDRVISYQETQYF.

The chain combines TRBV2 with TRBJ1-1; possible D gene TRBD1, 6 bases. The germline gives CDR1 SNHLY, CDR2 FYNNEI. V lost 3 bases to trimming and J lost 5 bases, with 19 bases between them. The CDR3 is 16 amino acids. CDR3 sequence: CASSDFDQRGRTEAFF. CDR3 nucleotides: TGTGCCAGCAGTGATTTTGATCAGCGGGGGCGAACTGAAGCTTTCTTT.

This clone was counted a few times. The chain couples TRBV29-1 to TRBJ1-1; possibly TRBD1 for D (5 bases). Germline V gene lookup returns CDR1 SQVTM and CDR2 ANQGSEA. This CDR3 region has 14 residues. Trimming stripped 4 bases from V and 5 bases from J, with 17 bases between. CDR3 DNA: TGCAGCGTTGTCTATGCGGGGCTTAAGACTGAAGCTTTCTTT. Translating it yields CSVVYAGLKTEAFF.

About this clone itself: At one end, the junction sequence differs from germline, possibly due to a read error. At the DNA level, this CDR3 is encoded by other sequences in the same sample as well. The V gene is TRBV5-1, the J gene TRBJ1-6; D gene uncertain. Germline assignment: CDR1 SGHRS and CDR2 YFSETQ. This CDR3 has 14 amino acids. The CDR3 nucleotides read TGCGCCAGCAGCTTTGAGCCTTATAATTCCCCCCTCCACTTT. The encoded protein is CASSFEPYNSPLHF.

This chain connects TRBV6-1 to TRBJ2-7; 11 bases are shared with TRBD2. V was clipped by 6 bases and J by 3 bases; unmatched bases: 7. In germline, CDR1 is MNHNS, CDR2 SASEGT. This CDR3 has 15 amino acids. CDR3 protein: CASSGGGTSGYEQYF. The CDR3 DNA is TGTGCCAGCAGCGGGGGTGGGACTAGCGGCTACGAGCAGTACTTC.

This rearrangement joins TRBV5-1 to TRBJ1-4; 8 nucleotides align to TRBD1. The junction had 4 bases not matched to a gene; V was cut back by 4 bases and J by 2 bases. This CDR3 has 15 amino acids. Germline lookup yields CDR1 SGHRS and CDR2 YFSETQ. CDR3 in DNA: TGCGCCAGCAGCGCCCAGGGGGCGACTAATGAAAAACTGTTTTTT. It encodes CASSAQGATNEKLFF. The full variable domain, rest sourced from reference TRBV5-1 and TRBJ1-4, is KAGVTQTPRYLIKTRGQQVTLSCSPISGHRSVSWYQQTPGQGLQFLFEYFSETQRNKGNFPGRFSGRQFSNSRSEMNVSTLELGDSALYLCASSAQGATNEKLFFGSGTQLSVL.

The gene calls are TRBV18 and TRBJ2-5, with TRBD1 as a possible D gene (5 bases). The CDR3 is 14 residues long. Germline V gene sequence: CDR1 KGHSH, CDR2 LQKENI. The ends were cut back, 0 bases at V and 5 bases at J, with 10 bases in the middle. CDR3: CASSPPVQGETQYF. CDR3 in DNA: TGTGCCAGCTCACCACCCGTCCAGGGTGAGACCCAGTACTTC.

The chain links TRBV9 to TRBJ2-7; 10 bases align to TRBD2. The ends lost 0 bases at V and 3 bases at J; junction bases unmatched: 6. The V gene's germline CDR1 is SGDLS and CDR2 YYNGEE. The CDR3 runs 16 residues. The CDR3 sequence: CASSVGASGGRYEQYF. As DNA, the CDR3 is TGTGCCAGCAGCGTAGGGGCTAGCGGGGGCCGCTACGAGCAGTACTTC.

This chain connects TRBV28 to TRBJ1-2; D might be TRBD1 (6 bases). This CDR3 has 13 residues. Germline V CDR1 and CDR2: MDHEN, SYDVKM. V was shortened by 5 bases and J by 8 bases, with 15 bases between the two germline ends. The CDR3 DNA reads as TGTGCCAGCAGTCCCCCTGAGGGACAAGGCTACACCTTC. Translated, it gives CASSPPEGQGYTF.

CDR3 protein: CASSQPGTGGFETQYF. The CDR3 bases are TGCGCCAGCAGCCAACCCGGGACAGGGGGCTTCGAGACCCAGTACTTC. The V gene is TRBV5-1, the J gene TRBJ2-5, with 12 bases fitting TRBD1. The J segment lost 5 bases and the V segment lost 4 bases, leaving 9 bases of the junction unmatched. CDR3 length: 16 amino acids. Germline CDR1 reads SGHRS; CDR2 reads YFSETQ.

The chain uses TRBV7-3 and TRBJ2-5; TRBD2 matches at 10 bases. Germline CDR1 SGHTA, CDR2 FQGTGA. CDR3 length: 14 residues. V was pared by 4 bases and J by 5 bases, with 4 bases of the junction left unmatched. DNA for the CDR3: TGTGCCAGCAGCTCCCTAGCGGGGGTGGAGACCCAGTACTTC. Translated, it gives CASSSLAGVETQYF.

The rearrangement links TRBV10-3 to TRBJ2-7, with D possibly matching TRBD1 (5 bases). V was clipped by 0 bases and J by 3 bases, with 12 bases between them. The CDR3 extends over 15 amino acids. CDR1 ENHRY and CDR2 SYGVKD come from the germline V gene. CDR3 amino acids: CAISESEQGLYEQYF. The DNA of the CDR3 is TGTGCCATCAGTGAGTCTGAGCAGGGCCTCTACGAGCAGTACTTC.

This rearrangement joins TRBV28 to TRBJ1-1; tentatively, D is TRBD1 (5 bases). Trimming cost V 2 bases and J 0 bases, with 10 bases left between them. Germline values: CDR1 MDHEN, CDR2 SYDVKM. The CDR3 length is 15 residues. CDR3 nucleotides: TGTGCCAGCAGTTTAGGGGCCCCCCTGAACACTGAAGCTTTCTTT. Translating gives CASSLGAPLNTEAFF.

This clone occurred a few times. This chain's CDR3 is CASDPGLAGADTQYF. The CDR3 region has the DNA TGTGCCAGTGACCCCGGGCTAGCGGGAGCAGATACGCAGTATTTT. The chain links TRBV19 to TRBJ2-3; 10 bases fit TRBD2. CDR1 and CDR2 from the germline V gene are LNHDA and SQIVND (reference sequence). Trimming removed 8 bases from V and 4 bases from J; junction bases left unmatched: 9. There are 15 residues in the CDR3.

In this sample, this clone turned up many times. CDR3 bases: TGTGCCATCGCGGGTGGGCAGGGGGCAGGAGATACGCAGTATTTT. It translates to CAIAGGQGAGDTQYF. This chain links TRBV10-3 with TRBJ2-3, with 8 nucleotides matching TRBD1. The ends lost 8 bases at V and 5 bases at J; junction bases unmatched: 12. The CDR3 is 15 amino acids. Per the germline V gene, CDR1 is ENHRY and CDR2 is SYGVKD.

The rearrangement uses TRBV19 and TRBJ2-1; TRBD2 aligns across 13 bases. Germline CDR1 and CDR2: LNHDA and SQIVND (reference sequence). With V trimmed by 5 bases and J by 6 bases, 1 base remained unmatched. This CDR3 is 14 amino acids long. CDR3 nucleotides: TGTGCCAGTAGTGGACTAGCGGGAGTCAATGAGCAGTTCTTC. Its translation: CASSGLAGVNEQFF.

The chain combines TRBV6-5 with TRBJ2-5; TRBD2 might be the D (6 bases). The CDR3 runs to 16 residues. Trimming took 4 bases from V and 4 from J, leaving 19 bases between them. Germline V gene sequence: CDR1 MNHEY, CDR2 SVGAGI. The CDR3 DNA reads as TGTGCCAGCAGTTCCTTACCGAAACTAGCAGGAGAGACCCAGTACTTC. It is translated as CASSSLPKLAGETQYF.